The T cell receptor beta chain described here comes from a study of T cells in localized non-small cell lung cancer. Study-wide results and caveats: Of the top 100 tumor clones, median about 56 were in adjacent lung, around 28 among its top 100. Sequencing was restricted to one tumor region; therefore, heterogeneity remains possible. Uninvolved adjacent lung had higher T cell clonality than tumor and all other tissues.

As to this clone: Its antigen is currently unknown.

Profiling relied on immunoSEQ multiplex PCR, and the TCRdb table lists in-frame clones only, not all of them. The profile shows around 28,000 clones, 85% to 90% of them singletons. The CDR3 has 16 residues. CDR1 and CDR2 from the germline V gene are SGHRS and YFSETQ. J gave up 7 bases and V 0 bases, and 7 bases lay outside the gene matches. V usage is TRBV5-1 and J usage is TRBJ2-2, with 9 bases aligning to TRBD2. Source: peripheral blood, taken before any cancer treatment. This receptor was identified in a female donor over 55 with stage I lung adenocarcinoma. Here the CDR3 DNA reads TGCGCCAGCAGCTTGGAAGGGAGCGGGAGGTTCGGGGAGCTGTTTTTT. Protein: CASSLEGSGRFGELFF.